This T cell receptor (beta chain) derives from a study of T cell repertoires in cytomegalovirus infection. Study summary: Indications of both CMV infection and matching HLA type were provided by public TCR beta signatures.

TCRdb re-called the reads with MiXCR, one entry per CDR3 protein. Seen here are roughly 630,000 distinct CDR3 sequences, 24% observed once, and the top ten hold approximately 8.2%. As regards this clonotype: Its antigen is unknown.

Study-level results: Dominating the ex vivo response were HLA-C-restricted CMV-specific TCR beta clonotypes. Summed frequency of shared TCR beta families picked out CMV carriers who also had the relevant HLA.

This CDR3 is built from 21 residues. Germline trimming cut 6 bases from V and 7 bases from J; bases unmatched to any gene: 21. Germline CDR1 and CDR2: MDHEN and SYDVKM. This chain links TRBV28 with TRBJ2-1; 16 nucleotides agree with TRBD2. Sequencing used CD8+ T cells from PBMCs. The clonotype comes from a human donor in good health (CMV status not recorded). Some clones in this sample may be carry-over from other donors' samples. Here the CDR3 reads CASSLTGTSGGVGLTGNEQFF. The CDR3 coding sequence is TGTGCCAGCAGCCTCACAGGGACTAGCGGGGGGGTCGGCCTGACGGGAAATGAGCAGTTCTTC.